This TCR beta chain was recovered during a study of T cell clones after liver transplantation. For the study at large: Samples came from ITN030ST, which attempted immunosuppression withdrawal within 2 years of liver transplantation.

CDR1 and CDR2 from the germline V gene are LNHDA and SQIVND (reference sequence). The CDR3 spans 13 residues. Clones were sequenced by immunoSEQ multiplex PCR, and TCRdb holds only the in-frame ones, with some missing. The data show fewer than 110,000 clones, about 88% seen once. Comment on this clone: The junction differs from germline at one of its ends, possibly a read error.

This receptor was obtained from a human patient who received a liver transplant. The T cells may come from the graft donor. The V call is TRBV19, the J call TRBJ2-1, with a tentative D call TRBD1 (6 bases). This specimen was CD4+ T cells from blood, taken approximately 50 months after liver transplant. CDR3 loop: CASNQQGYNEQFF. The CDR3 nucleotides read TGTGCTAGTAATCAACAGGGTTACAATGAGCAGTTCTTC.